This TCR beta chain came from a study of blood T cells in healthy people across ages. The second PCR ran roughly 6 to 11 cycles with a sample-barcoded 5' primer and J-beta primers. TCRdb reanalysed the 5' RACE reads using MiXCR and keeps one entry per CDR3 protein. The sample shows 700,000 to 900,000 distinct CDR3 sequences, under 30% of them seen only once. Germline V lookup: CDR1 MDHEN, CDR2 SYDVKM. The CDR3 sequence is 14 residues long. The V end lost 8 bases, the J end lost 1 base, and 14 bases lay between the germline ends. This sample was shared with a second study, whose subject was T cells of mothers and their children.

The sample was blood. This receptor was taken from a boy aged 5-17 years in good health. The V and J genes are TRBV28 and TRBJ2-5, with D tentatively TRBD2 (5 bases). The DNA of the CDR3 is TGTGCCAGCGGTCCCCGGGGTATCCAAGAGACCCAGTACTTC. Translated: CASGPRGIQETQYF.